The clone carrying this T cell receptor (beta chain) was recorded many times. Its antigen is as yet unknown. Per germline, CDR1 ENHRY and CDR2 SYGVKD. Trimming removed 0 bases from V and 3 bases from J; junction bases left unmatched: 3. This CDR3 comprises 15 residues. TCRdb used MiXCR to reprocess the 5' RACE reads, holding one entry per CDR3 protein. The sample holds under 500,000 distinct CDR3 sequences, 13% to 15% seen once. The data are from a study of identical twins. Findings of the study overall: While abundant cord blood beta clonotypes carried fewer insertions, memory repertoires showed no such pattern.

These same records also appear under a second study, on yellow fever vaccine responses in identical twins.

The sequence was collected from a woman under 30 in good health. This chain joins TRBV10-3 and TRBJ2-5; TRBD1 matches 8 bases. Sequencing was done on a sample of CD4+ T cells sorted from blood. CDR3: CAISESETGEETQYF. CDR3 in DNA: TGTGCCATCAGTGAGTCCGAGACAGGGGAAGAGACCCAGTACTTC.